These 2 T cell receptor beta chains originate from one sample sequenced in a study of OX40 agonist ivuxolimab in advanced cancers. The method was immunoSEQ multiplex PCR; TCRdb's version includes in-frame clones alone and lacks a portion of them. The profile shows about 83,000 clones, 80% to 90% of them singletons. The specimen comprised CD4+ or CD8+ T cells sorted from blood, sampled in a trial of the OX40 agonist ivuxolimab. Receptor source: an adult with an advanced solid tumor such as melanoma, head and neck, liver or kidney cancer.

The chain uses TRBV18 and TRBJ2-5; 11 bases match TRBD1. Germline values: CDR1 KGHSH, CDR2 LQKENI. This CDR3 is built from 16 residues. V lost 0 bases and J lost 4; bases outside the gene matches: 4. The CDR3 here is CASSPPGTGGGETQYF. The CDR3 DNA follows: TGTGCCAGCTCACCACCCGGGACAGGGGGTGGAGAGACCCAGTACTTC. The full variable domain, its missing parts supplied by reference TRBV18 and TRBJ2-5, is NAGVMQNPRHLVRRRGQEARLRCSPMKGHSHVYWYRQLPEEGLKFMVYLQKENIIDESGMPKERFSAEFPKEGPSILRIQQVVRGDSAAYFCASSPPGTGGGETQYFGPGTRLLVL.

The gene calls are TRBV11-1 and TRBJ1-1; the D gene is possibly TRBD1 (5 bases). V dropped 0 bases and J dropped 10 bases, with 12 bases sitting between them. Germline CDR1 SGHAT, CDR2 FQDESV (reference sequence). This CDR3 contains 13 residues. CDR3 DNA sequence: TGTGCCAGCAGCTTAGCTGGGGCCGCAGGAGCTTTCTTT. Translation gives CASSLAGAAGAFF.